This T cell receptor (beta chain) came from a study of cytomegalovirus exposure and HLA in healthy donors. Study findings and constraints: Clonal expansion, a later analysis showed, was greater in HLA-associated TCR beta chains than in equally common others. An Asian-associated ancestry cluster reportedly showed fewer N-insertions than the roughly 700-donor mean in a later analysis. Reported results showed that the classifier diagnosed cytomegalovirus status with high specificity and sensitivity.

With regard to this clone: Its antigen is not identified.

Both 60 Vbeta primers and 13 Jbeta primers went into the PCR. Generated by immunoSEQ multiplex PCR, the TCRdb table keeps only in-frame clones and is missing some. The table lists approximately 72,000 clones, roughly 86% of them singletons. The CDR3 is 15 amino acids. Germline V gene sequence: CDR1 SGHRS, CDR2 YFSETQ. The germline V and J ends were trimmed by 2 bases and 0 bases, with 10 bases remaining between them. The receptor was isolated from a man aged 18 to 35 in good health and CMV-seronegative. Sequenced: PBMCs. The gene calls are TRBV5-1 and TRBJ2-3; the D gene is possibly TRBD1 (6 bases). The CDR3 sequence: CASSLGGISTDTQYF. CDR3 nucleotide sequence: TGCGCCAGCAGCTTAGGGGGTATAAGCACAGATACGCAGTATTTT.